The entry that follows covers one T cell receptor beta chain sequence. At least ten counts were recorded for this clonotype. Its antigen is currently not known. One base away there is no much larger clone; base qualities are not given. As encoded in the germline V gene, CDR1 is MNHEY while CDR2 is SVGEGT. V was cut back by 6 bases and J by 4 bases, leaving a gap of 18 bases between them. The CDR3 numbers 15 residues from cysteine through phenylalanine. Just the 45-base CDR3 DNA is kept, in frame starting at base 1. This sample stems from a study of T cell repertoires in cytomegalovirus infection (dated by TCRdb to between 2017 and 2020). Context from the whole study: Alongside well-studied HLA-B-restricted epitopes, the peptide stimulations were aimed at recently identified HLA-C-restricted CMV epitopes, whose presentation resists viral immunomodulation. Donor HLA type was relevant to the analysis, as public TCR beta signatures indicated carriage of CMV infection together with the matching HLA type.

The data were produced on an Illumina HiSeq 1500. TCRdb trimmed the raw reads at Q25, called clones with MiXCR and kept productive beta chains. Every CDR3 protein is listed once, alongside the most common genes and DNA of its rows. In this sample the table shows about 130,000 distinct CDR3 sequences, 32% of which occur a single time. The ten biggest clones cover approximately 50% of the sample. The sample's treatment or condition label, in plain terms: in vitro stimulation with specific CMV peptide epitopes to enrich CMV-specific T cells. Results the study describes overall, beyond this receptor: In both this cohort and an independent roughly 350-donor cohort, the cumulative frequency of public TCR beta family members distinguished carriers of CMV infection plus the relevant HLA type. In the ex vivo response, HLA-C-restricted CMV-specific TCR beta clonotypes were dominant, and in two of eight donors the single most frequent clonotype came from this HLA-C-restricted group.

The chain was built from TRBV6-2 or TRBV6-3 and TRBJ1-2; the D gene lacks a confident call. This specimen consisted of CD8+ T cells from cultured PBMCs, obtained from culture after CMV antigen stimulation. This clonotype originated in a human donor in good health (CMV status not recorded). Some clones in this sample may be carry-over from other donors' samples. The sequenced DNA is TGTGCCAGCAGCTTATCCGGAATTCCTACCTATGGCTACACCTTC. Its protein reads: CASSLSGIPTYGYTF.